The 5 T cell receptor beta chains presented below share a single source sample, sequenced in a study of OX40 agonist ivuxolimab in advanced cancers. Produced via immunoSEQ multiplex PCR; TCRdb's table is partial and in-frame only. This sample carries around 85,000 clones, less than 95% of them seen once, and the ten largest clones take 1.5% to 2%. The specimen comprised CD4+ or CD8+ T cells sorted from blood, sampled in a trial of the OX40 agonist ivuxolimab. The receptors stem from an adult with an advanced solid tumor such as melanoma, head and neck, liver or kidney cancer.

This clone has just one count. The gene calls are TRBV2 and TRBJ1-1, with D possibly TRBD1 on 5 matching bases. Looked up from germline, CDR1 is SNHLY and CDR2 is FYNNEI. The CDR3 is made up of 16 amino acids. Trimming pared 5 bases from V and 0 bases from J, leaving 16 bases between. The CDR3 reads CASSSRDLKMNTEAFF. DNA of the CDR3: TGTGCCAGCAGTTCCCGGGACTTAAAAATGAACACTGAAGCTTTCTTT. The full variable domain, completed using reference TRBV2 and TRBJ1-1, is EPEVTQTPSHQVTQMGQEVILRCVPISNHLYFYWYRQILGQKVEFLVSFYNNEISEKSEIFDDQFSVERPDGSNFTLKIRSTKLEDSAMYFCASSSRDLKMNTEAFFGQGTRLTVV.

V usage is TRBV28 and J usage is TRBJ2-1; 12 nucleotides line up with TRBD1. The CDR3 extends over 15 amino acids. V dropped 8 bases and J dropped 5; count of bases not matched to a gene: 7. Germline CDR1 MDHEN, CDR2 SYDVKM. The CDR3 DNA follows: TGTGCCAGCGGCCGCGGGACAGGGGGCAACAATGAGCAGTTCTTC. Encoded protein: CASGRGTGGNNEQFF.

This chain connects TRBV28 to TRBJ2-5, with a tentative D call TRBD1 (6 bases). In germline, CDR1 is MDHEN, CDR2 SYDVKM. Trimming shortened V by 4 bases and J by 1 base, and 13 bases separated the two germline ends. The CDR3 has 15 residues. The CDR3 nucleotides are TGTGCCAGCAGTTCTCCCTCAGGGGCCCAAGAGACCCAGTACTTC. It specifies CASSSPSGAQETQYF.

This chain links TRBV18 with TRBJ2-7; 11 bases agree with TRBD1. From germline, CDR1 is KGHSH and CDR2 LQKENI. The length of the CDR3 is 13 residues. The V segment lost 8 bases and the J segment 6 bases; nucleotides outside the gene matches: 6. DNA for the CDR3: TGTGCCAGCCTCGGACAGGGGGCCTCCGAGCAGTACTTC. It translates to CASLGQGASEQYF.

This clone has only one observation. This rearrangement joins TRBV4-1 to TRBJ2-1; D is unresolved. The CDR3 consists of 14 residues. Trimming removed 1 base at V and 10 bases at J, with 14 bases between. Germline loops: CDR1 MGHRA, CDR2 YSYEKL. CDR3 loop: CASSQAPRLGEQFF. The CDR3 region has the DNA TGCGCCAGCAGCCAAGCTCCCAGGCTCGGAGAGCAGTTCTTC.